Below are 7 T cell receptor beta chains sequenced from a single sample in a study of beta chain features in type 1 diabetes. Reverse transcription of all isolated RNA meant that expressed TCRB transcripts were sequenced. The assay was immunoSEQ multiplex PCR, and TCRdb's table has in-frame clones only and misses some. This table holds roughly 290,000 clones, approximately 8% found once. Sequencing was carried out using central memory CD4+ T cells from blood. All receptors come from a woman younger than 30 in good health.

The chain employs TRBV5-4 and TRBJ2-4; D unclear. Per the germline V gene, CDR1 is SGHNT and CDR2 is YYREEE (reference sequence). Trimming shortened V by 3 bases and J by 8 bases, and 12 bases separated the two germline ends. The CDR3 is 13 amino acids. CDR3 in amino acids: CASSSTPLYIQYF. As DNA, the CDR3 is TGTGCCAGCAGCTCTACTCCCCTGTACATTCAGTACTTC. Filled out from reference TRBV5-4 and TRBJ2-4, the complete variable domain reads ETGVTQSPTHLIKTRGQQVTLRCSSQSGHNTVSWYQQALGQGPQFIFQYYREEENGRGNFPPRFSGLQFPNYSSELNVNALELDDSALYLCASSSTPLYIQYFGAGTRLSVL.

This clone has just a few counts. V gene TRBV4-2 combines with J gene TRBJ2-1, with 10 bases that match TRBD2. This CDR3 is 17 amino acids long. After removal of 4 bases from V and 0 bases from J, the junction contained 6 bases not matched to a gene. From germline, CDR1 is LGHNA and CDR2 YNFKEQ. The CDR3: CASSPKRGGGSYNEQFF. CDR3 DNA sequence: TGTGCCAGCAGCCCTAAGCGGGGGGGCGGCTCCTACAATGAGCAGTTCTTC.

The chain combines TRBV5-1 with TRBJ1-1; maybe TRBD1 (6 bases). With 6 bases removed from V and 6 bases from J, the gap between germline ends came to 21 bases. The CDR3 has 15 amino acids. CDR1 is SGHRS, CDR2 YFSETQ, per germline. CDR3 nucleotide sequence: TGCGCCAGCACCTCTAGAACAGGGTTCTCGGCTGAAGCTTTCTTT. Its protein is CASTSRTGFSAEAFF.

There are a few counts of this clone. The genes are TRBV7-2 and TRBJ1-1; 8 positions match TRBD1. With V trimmed by 6 bases and J by 11 bases, 5 bases remained unmatched. CDR3 size: 11 residues. CDR1 and CDR2 (germline): SGHTA, FQGNSA. CDR3 sequence (DNA): TGTGCCAGCAGAAAGGACAGGGAGGCTTTCTTT. Protein sequence: CASRKDREAFF.

The rearrangement joins TRBV4-3 to TRBJ2-1, with D tentatively TRBD1 (5 bases). Trimming stripped 4 bases from V and 6 bases from J, with 13 bases between. Germline values: CDR1 LGHNA, CDR2 YSLEER. CDR3 length: 14 amino acids. The CDR3: CASSPQVLINEQFF. The CDR3, as DNA: TGCGCCAGCAGCCCACAGGTACTAATCAATGAGCAGTTCTTC.

Turning to this clone: The sample carries other DNA sequences with the same CDR3. This chain uses TRBV10-3 with TRBJ1-5; D unclear. Germline V lookup: CDR1 ENHRY, CDR2 SYGVKD. V was trimmed by 3 bases and J by 5 bases, leaving 8 bases between them. This CDR3 has 13 residues. The CDR3 here is CAISDGTDQPQHF. CDR3 nucleotides: TGTGCCATCAGTGATGGTACCGATCAGCCCCAGCATTTT.

This clone showed up just a few times. This chain uses TRBV7-9 with TRBJ1-1; 7 bases line up with TRBD1. Germline V CDR1 and CDR2: SEHNR, FQNEAQ (reference sequence). After removal of 0 bases from V and 5 bases from J, the junction contained 3 bases not matched to a gene. The CDR3 has 14 amino acids. CDR3 sequence: CASSLAQGGTEAFF. CDR3 nucleotide sequence: TGTGCCAGCAGCTTAGCTCAGGGGGGTACTGAAGCTTTCTTT.